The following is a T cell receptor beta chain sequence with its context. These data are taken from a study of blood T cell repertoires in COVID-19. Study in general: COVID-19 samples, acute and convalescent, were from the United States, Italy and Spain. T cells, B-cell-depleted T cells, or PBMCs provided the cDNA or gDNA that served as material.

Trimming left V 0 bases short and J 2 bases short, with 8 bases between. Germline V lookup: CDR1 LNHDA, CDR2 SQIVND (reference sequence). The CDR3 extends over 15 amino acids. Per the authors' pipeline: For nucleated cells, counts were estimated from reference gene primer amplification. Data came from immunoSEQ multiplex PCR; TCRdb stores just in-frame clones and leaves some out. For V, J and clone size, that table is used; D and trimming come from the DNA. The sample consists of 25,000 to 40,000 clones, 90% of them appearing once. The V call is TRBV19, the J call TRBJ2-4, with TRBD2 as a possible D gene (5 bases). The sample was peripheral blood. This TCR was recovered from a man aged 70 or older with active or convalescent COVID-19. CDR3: CASSIDGITKNIQYF. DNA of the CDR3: TGTGCCAGTAGTATAGACGGGATAACCAAAAACATTCAGTACTTC.